One and the same sample provided the 17 T cell receptor beta chains below, sequenced in a study of T cells after posttransplantation cyclophosphamide. Method: immunoSEQ multiplex PCR; TCRdb's copy keeps in-frame clones and lacks some. The sample carries some 61,000 clones, just over 90% recorded once. Sequencing input: PBMCs. Receptors were obtained from a woman in her 30s in good health and a related stem cell transplant donor.

This chain joins TRBV7-9 and TRBJ2-2; tentative D call: TRBD2 (5 bases). V gave up 1 base and J gave up 4 bases, with 7 bases separating them. The CDR3 length is 14 residues. Looked up from germline, CDR1 is SEHNR and CDR2 is FQNEAQ (reference sequence). The CDR3 DNA reads as TGTGCCAGCAGCTTAGAGGCGGGCACCGGGGAGCTGTTTTTT. Translated, it gives CASSLEAGTGELFF.

This rearrangement joins TRBV4-3 to TRBJ1-3; D is undetermined. The CDR3 is made up of 17 amino acids. Germline V gene lookup returns CDR1 LGHNA and CDR2 YSLEER. Trimming removed 3 bases from V and 0 bases from J, with 15 bases in between. The DNA for the CDR3 is TGCGCCAGCAGCCAGACGGCGGCCAGGAGCTCTGGAAACACCATATATTTT. Translation gives CASSQTAARSSGNTIYF.

This chain joins TRBV2 and TRBJ2-1; a weak D match, TRBD1 (5 bases). The ends were cut back, 2 bases at V and 1 base at J, with 9 bases in the middle. Germline assignment: CDR1 SNHLY and CDR2 FYNNEI. This CDR3 is 15 amino acids long. Here the CDR3 reads CASSEQGPSYNEQFF. The CDR3 DNA follows: TGTGCCAGCAGTGAACAGGGCCCTTCCTACAATGAGCAGTTCTTC.

This clone was observed once. The V call is TRBV7-9, the J call TRBJ2-1, with TRBD2 matching over 8 bases. This CDR3 contains 14 residues. Germline V gene lookup returns CDR1 SEHNR and CDR2 FQNEAQ (reference sequence). Trimming took 2 bases from V and 6 from J; bases not matched to a gene: 3. CDR3 sequence: CASSLIAGFNEQFF. CDR3 DNA: TGTGCCAGCAGCTTAATAGCGGGGTTCAATGAGCAGTTCTTC.

The J gene is TRBJ1-3, the V gene TRBV7-9, with a tentative D call TRBD1 (5 bases). The germline gives CDR1 SEHNR, CDR2 FQNEAQ (reference sequence). Trimming removed 5 bases from V and 5 bases from J, with 10 bases in between. The CDR3 loop spans 13 amino acids. This chain's CDR3 is CASSPGQRNTIYF. In DNA form, the CDR3 reads TGTGCCAGCAGCCCCGGACAAAGAAACACCATATATTTT.

V is TRBV7-3 and J is TRBJ1-1; a possible D gene is TRBD1 (5 bases). In germline, CDR1 is SGHTA, CDR2 FQGTGA. The CDR3 consists of 14 residues. V gave up 5 bases and J gave up 1 base, with 11 bases separating them. The CDR3 protein is CASSTSGANTEAFF. The CDR3 DNA sequence: TGTGCCAGCAGCACCTCCGGGGCGAACACTGAAGCTTTCTTT.

This sequence joins TRBV7-6 and TRBJ2-2; D may be TRBD1 or TRBD2 (5 bases each). Germline assignment: CDR1 SGHVS and CDR2 FNYEAQ. V lost 8 bases, J lost 7 bases, and 20 bases lay in between. The CDR3 sequence is 15 residues long. The CDR3 coding sequence is TGTGCCAGCGCCCTTGAGGGGAATACTCGCGGGGAGCTGTTTTTT. Amino acid sequence: CASALEGNTRGELFF. Combining the CDR3 with reference TRBV7-6 and TRBJ2-2 gives the whole variable domain GAGVSQSPRYKVTKRGQDVALRCDPISGHVSLYWYRQALGQGPEFLTYFNYEAQQDKSGLPNDRFSAERPEGSISTLTIQRTEQRDSAMYRCASALEGNTRGELFFGEGSRLTVL.

The chain is built from TRBV11-3 and TRBJ2-7; 9 bases agree with TRBD1. The trim removed 3 bases at V and 5 bases at J, leaving 11 bases unmatched. Germline CDR1 SGHNT, CDR2 YENEEA. CDR3 length equals 16 residues. The CDR3 DNA reads TGTGCCAGCAGCTTCGGAGGGAACAGGGGGCTCCACGAGCAGTACTTC. It translates to CASSFGGNRGLHEQYF. The full variable domain, completed using reference TRBV11-3 and TRBJ2-7, is EAGVVQSPRYKIIEKKQPVAFWCNPISGHNTLYWYLQNLGQGPELLIRYENEEAVDDSQLPKDRFSAERLKGVDSTLKIQPAELGDSAVYLCASSFGGNRGLHEQYFGPGTRLTVT.

This clone was picked up one time. The gene calls are TRBV10-3 and TRBJ2-5; D could derive from TRBD1 or TRBD2 (6 bases each). Germline assignment: CDR1 ENHRY and CDR2 SYGVKD. Trimming left V 2 bases short and J 4 bases short, with 11 bases between. This CDR3 spans 14 amino acids. The CDR3 sequence: CAISEPGAGETQYF. The CDR3 DNA sequence: TGTGCCATCAGTGAGCCGGGGGCAGGAGAGACCCAGTACTTC.

As DNA, the CDR3 is TGCGCCAGCAGCTCCTCCGGGTCAGGGAATTCACCCCTCCACTTT. Its translation: CASSSSGSGNSPLHF. The chain couples TRBV5-1 to TRBJ1-6, with D possibly matching TRBD1 (5 bases). Trimming cost V 3 bases and J 7 bases, with 14 bases left between them. Germline CDR1 is SGHRS and CDR2 is YFSETQ. The CDR3 is made up of 15 amino acids.

The rearrangement uses TRBV19 and TRBJ2-5; D might be TRBD2 (5 bases). This CDR3 comprises 12 residues. CDR1 and CDR2 (germline): LNHDA, SQIVND (reference sequence). The V end lost 3 bases, the J end lost 3 bases, and 5 bases lay between the germline ends. CDR3: CASSMREETQYF. For the CDR3, the DNA is TGTGCCAGTAGTATGAGGGAAGAGACCCAGTACTTC.

This clone was picked up one time. The chain combines TRBV7-9 with TRBJ2-7; a weak D match, TRBD1 (6 bases). CDR3 length: 17 amino acids. CDR1 is SEHNR, CDR2 FQNEAQ, per germline (reference sequence). V dropped 6 bases and J dropped 0 bases, with 21 bases sitting between them. CDR3 DNA: TGTGCCAGCAGTCAGGGTGGCAGGGGAAAGAGCTCCTACGAGCAGTACTTC. Amino acids: CASSQGGRGKSSYEQYF.

J is TRBJ2-5 and V is TRBV5-4, with D maybe TRBD1 (6 bases). This CDR3 is built from 15 residues. With 5 bases removed from V and 0 bases from J, the gap between germline ends came to 14 bases. Germline V gene data show CDR1 as SGHNT and CDR2 as YYREEE (reference sequence). CDR3 nucleotide sequence: TGTGCCAGCAGACAGGGATGGAGGAACCAAGAGACCCAGTACTTC. Its translation: CASRQGWRNQETQYF. Variable domain in full (rest from reference TRBV5-4 and TRBJ2-5): ETGVTQSPTHLIKTRGQQVTLRCSSQSGHNTVSWYQQALGQGPQFIFQYYREEENGRGNFPPRFSGLQFPNYSSELNVNALELDDSALYLCASRQGWRNQETQYFGPGTRLLVL.

The J gene is TRBJ2-7, the V gene TRBV10-3, with 9 bases that match TRBD2. CDR3 size: 16 residues. Per germline, CDR1 ENHRY and CDR2 SYGVKD. Trimming removed 4 bases from V and 2 bases from J; junction bases left unmatched: 9. CDR3 nucleotide sequence: TGTGCCATCAGTGGGATCGGCGCGGGGGGGGCCTACGAGCAGTACTTC. Translating it yields CAISGIGAGGAYEQYF.

The rearrangement links TRBV6-1 to TRBJ1-2, with unresolved D. Trimming removed 2 bases from V and 4 bases from J, with 14 bases in between. The length of the CDR3 is 15 residues. Germline V lookup: CDR1 MNHNS, CDR2 SASEGT. The CDR3 bases are TGTGCCAGCAGTGAAAATCCTGGGCAGGCCTATGGCTACACCTTC. Residues: CASSENPGQAYGYTF.

The genes are TRBV19 and TRBJ2-3, with 8 bases identical to TRBD2. CDR3 length: 16 residues. The germline gives CDR1 LNHDA, CDR2 SQIVND (reference sequence). Trimming cost V 4 bases and J 4 bases; bases outside gene matches: 10. The CDR3 DNA is TGTGCCAGTAGTACCGTGGGCGCGGGGGGCCCAGATACGCAGTATTTT. It encodes CASSTVGAGGPDTQYF. Complete variable domain (other parts from reference TRBV19 and TRBJ2-3): DGGITQSPKYLFRKEGQNVTLSCEQNLNHDAMYWYRQDPGQGLRLIYYSQIVNDFQKGDIAEGYSVSREKKESFPLTVTSAQKNPTAFYLCASSTVGAGGPDTQYFGPGTRLTVL.

The V and J genes are TRBV28 and TRBJ2-7, with a tentative D call TRBD1 (6 bases). Germline V gene lookup returns CDR1 MDHEN and CDR2 SYDVKM. V lost 6 bases, J lost 2 bases, and 14 bases lay in between. The CDR3 covers 14 residues. CDR3 residues: CASRPQGTPYEQYF. The CDR3 nucleotides read TGTGCCAGCAGACCCCAGGGGACACCCTACGAGCAGTACTTC.